The entry below describes one T cell receptor (beta chain). This clonotype has at least ten counts. The target of this receptor is not known. No quality values exist for individual bases; no much larger clone is one base distant. The data originate from a study of response to subunit inactivated influenza vaccine (dated by TCRdb to the late 2010s). Regarding the complete study: Deep quantitative profiling of the T cell receptor repertoire was used in the study to follow responses to a trivalent subunit inactivated influenza vaccine.

Points the paper makes about the study in general: According to the authors, only a limited number of new T cells may be recruited by each seasonal influenza vaccination.

The library relied on RT-PCR. Sequencing relied on an Illumina HiSeq 2500. Using fastp trimming at Q25 and MiXCR clonotype assembly, TCRdb reanalyzed the public sequencing data and kept in-frame beta chains. CDR3 protein duplicates are merged, each entry listing the most common genes and DNA. Present in this sample are a few hundred thousand distinct CDR3 sequences, approximately 7.8% of which were seen just once. Around 13% of the sample rests with the top ten. The germline V gene sets CDR1 to SGHAT and CDR2 to FQNNGV. The CDR3 runs 12 residues from the cysteine to the phenylalanine. The entry retains the CDR3 DNA only, 36 bases that are in frame from base 1. Deletion took 5 bases off V and 4 bases off J, with a span of 7 bases between the germline ends.

The sample in question was PBMCs from blood, obtained around 25 months after vaccination. The TCR sequence derives from a man in his fifties or sixties who received an inactivated influenza vaccine. Donor details come from another sample of the same person, matched by shared clones. The chain is made from TRBV11-2 and TRBJ2-3, with an unclear D gene assignment. The nucleotide sequence reads as follows: TGTGCCAGCAGCCTCACCGCAGATACGCAGTATTTT. Its protein is CASSLTADTQYF.